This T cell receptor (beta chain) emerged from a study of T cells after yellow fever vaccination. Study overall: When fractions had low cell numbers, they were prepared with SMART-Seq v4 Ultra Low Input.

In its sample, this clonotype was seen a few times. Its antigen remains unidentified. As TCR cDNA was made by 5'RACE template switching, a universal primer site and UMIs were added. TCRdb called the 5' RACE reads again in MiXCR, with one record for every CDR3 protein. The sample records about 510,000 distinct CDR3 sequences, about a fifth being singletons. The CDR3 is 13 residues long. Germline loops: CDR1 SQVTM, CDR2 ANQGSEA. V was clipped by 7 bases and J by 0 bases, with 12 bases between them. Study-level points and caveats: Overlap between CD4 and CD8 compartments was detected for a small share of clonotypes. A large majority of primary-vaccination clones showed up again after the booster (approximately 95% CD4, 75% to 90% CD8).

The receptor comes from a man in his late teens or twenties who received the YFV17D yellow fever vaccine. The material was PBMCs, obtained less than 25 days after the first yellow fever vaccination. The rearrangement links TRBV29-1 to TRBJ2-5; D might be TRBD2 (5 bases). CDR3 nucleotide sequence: TGCAGCGCCCCCGTGGACTACCAAGAGACCCAGTACTTC. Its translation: CSAPVDYQETQYF.